This is a list of T cell receptor beta chains from one sample in a study of PD-L1 blockade in urothelial cancer. TCRdb's copy holds only in-frame clones and misses some; the assay was immunoSEQ multiplex PCR. The sample holds about 47,000 clones; more than 75% are singletons and the top ten take 1.5% to 2%. Sequenced material: PBMCs, taken around atezolizumab (anti-PD-L1) treatment. These receptor sequences come from a man aged 45 to 65 with urothelial cancer. CDR3s include the opening cysteine and the closing phenylalanine or tryptophan.

v_gene	j_gene	CDR3aa
TRBV15	TRBJ1-2	CATSRVLRRGYTF
TRBV5-1	TRBJ2-7	CASSLASEQYF
TRBV19	TRBJ1-2	CASSIIPGQGVPLGGYTF
TRBV29-1	TRBJ1-2	CSVGAGGTHYGYTF
TRBV5-1	TRBJ2-7	CASSLTGLIYEQYF
TRBV7-6	TRBJ2-3	CASSSPGTGGRGTDTQYF
TRBV6-5	TRBJ2-2	CASSSKTGGITGELFF
TRBV6-1	TRBJ1-4	CAIDRGQVSGEKLFF
TRBV15	TRBJ2-6	CATSGLAAAEGANVLTF
TRBV5-1	TRBJ1-1	CASSREMGNTEAFF
TRBV7-7	TRBJ2-5	CASSSAGVTETQYF
TRBV19	TRBJ1-2	CASSYRFKDGYTF
TRBV5-1	TRBJ2-2	CASSLGAGSGELFF
TRBV5-1	TRBJ2-1	CASSSNRGGLRGGHEQFF
TRBV5-4	TRBJ1-5	CASSLDSHQPQHF
TRBV9	TRBJ2-3	CASSVGGNSDTQYF
TRBV29-1	TRBJ1-2	CSVEDRRGGYTF
TRBV19	TRBJ2-6	CASSLASSGANVLTF
TRBV6-1	TRBJ1-2	CASSAWDSNYGYTF
TRBV2	TRBJ2-7	CASSVPSGLYEQYF
TRBV5-4	TRBJ1-2	CASSFERDYGYTF
TRBV6-6	TRBJ1-3	CASIKDIRSGNTIYF